The next 30 T cell receptor beta chains were all read from a single sample in a study of CXCR3-negative and CXCR3-positive naive CD8 T cells (dated by TCRdb to about 2019). No antigen has been assigned to these receptors. The reads were generated on a NextSeq 550. The Human TCR Profiling Kit (MiLaboratory) was used to make UMI-labeled 5' RACE TRB cDNA libraries. The reads, reprocessed by TCRdb, yield one row per CDR3 protein sequence and no DNA. This specimen's table enumerates tens of thousands of distinct CDR3 sequences. The ten biggest clones cover 0.62% of the sample. General conclusions and limits of the study: Compared with CXCR3-negative naive cells, CXCR3-positive naive cells had TRB CDR3s with higher hydrophobicity (lower Kidera factor 4), lower energy, and higher strength and volume indices.

The sequenced sample was naive CXCR3+ CD8+ T cells from blood. The cell subset or site label here, explained by the study, means: CD45RO-CCR7+CD27+CD95- naive CD8+ T cells expressing CXCR3 (TNR3+). The receptors originated from a human donor in good health. Some clones in this sample may be carry-over from other donors' samples.

The rearrangement uses TRBV7-8 and TRBJ1-5; TCRdb picks TRBD1, but there is no DNA to check that call. CDR1 and CDR2 (germline): SGHVS, FQNEAQ. The CDR3 length is 15 residues. This CDR3 is CASSTGTEYNQPQHF.

V is TRBV12-3 or TRBV12-4 and J is TRBJ2-5; TCRdb reports TRBD1, a call that lacks DNA to check it against. CDR3 length equals 15 residues. This chain's CDR3 is CASSQGVTESLTQYF.

This chain connects TRBV13 to TRBJ2-7. CDR1 and CDR2 from the germline V gene are PRHDT and FYEKMQ (reference sequence). This CDR3 spans 13 amino acids. CDR3: CASSFETPEEQYF.

The chain has TRBV29-1 and TRBJ2-3; the D call of TRBD2 rests on TCRdb alone, since no DNA is present to check it. CDR3 length: 14 amino acids. Germline V gives CDR1 SQVTM, CDR2 ANQGSEA. The CDR3: CSVAKTSIADTQYF.

This chain uses TRBV20-1 with TRBJ2-5; checking the TCRdb D call of TRBD2 is not possible without DNA. Per germline, CDR1 DFQATT and CDR2 SNEGSKA (reference sequence). The CDR3 sequence is 15 residues long. Here the CDR3 reads CSAPTSGGRGETQYF.

The chain couples TRBV27 to TRBJ2-7; TCRdb selects TRBD1, and the lack of DNA leaves this call unchecked. Looked up from germline, CDR1 is MNHEY and CDR2 is SMNVEV (reference sequence). The CDR3 covers 17 residues. Here the CDR3 reads CASSFLADGGRFYEQYF.

This rearrangement joins TRBV7-9 to TRBJ1-1; without DNA, the TCRdb call of TRBD1 cannot be checked. This CDR3 region has 13 residues. Germline V gives CDR1 SEHNR, CDR2 FQNEAQ (reference sequence). The CDR3 is CASSPDAGEGAFF.

The rearrangement uses TRBV20-1 and TRBJ2-2; the D call of TRBD2 rests on TCRdb alone, since no DNA is present to check it. The CDR3 extends over 15 amino acids. CDR1 is DFQATT, CDR2 SNEGSKA, per germline (reference sequence). The CDR3 is CSARAGLYNTGELFF.

The chain joins TRBV15 to TRBJ1-6; the D gene TCRdb calls, TRBD1, cannot be checked with no DNA. The CDR3 covers 14 residues. Germline V gives CDR1 LNHNV, CDR2 YYDKDF (reference sequence). CDR3 protein: CATSRDRGTSPLHF.

This chain uses TRBV4-3 with TRBJ2-7. Looked up from germline, CDR1 is LGHNA and CDR2 is YSLEER. The CDR3 totals 15 residues. The CDR3 loop is CASSQEHRSSYEQYF.

The chain's CDR3 is CASSQTGTGGAEQYF. The J gene is TRBJ2-7, the V gene TRBV12-3 or TRBV12-4; TCRdb designates TRBD1, a call that cannot be tested without DNA. The CDR3 is 15 amino acids.

This chain joins TRBV9 and TRBJ1-2; lacking DNA, the TRBD1 call made by TCRdb goes unchecked. CDR1 and CDR2 (germline): SGDLS, YYNGEE. The CDR3 length is 20 residues. The CDR3 region is CASSPQDRGLTVGGNYGYTF.

The gene calls are TRBV20-1 and TRBJ2-7; TCRdb lists TRBD1, though no DNA is available to test this call. From germline, CDR1 is DFQATT and CDR2 SNEGSKA (reference sequence). The CDR3 has 13 amino acids. The CDR3 loop reads CSANGGVVDEQYF.

The chain carries TRBV6-5 and TRBJ2-6; the TCRdb call, TRBD1, lacks DNA for checking. There are 18 residues in the CDR3. CDR1 is MNHEY, CDR2 SVGAGI, per germline. The CDR3 loop reads CASSTRDRGYSGANVLTF.

The chain recombines TRBV29-1 with TRBJ2-7; TCRdb outputs TRBD1, but without DNA this stays unchecked. Germline-derived CDR1 and CDR2 are SQVTM and ANQGSEA. The CDR3 is made up of 13 amino acids. The CDR3 sequence is CSVGTGATYEQYF.

J is TRBJ2-1 and V is TRBV10-3; TCRdb names TRBD2, which stays unverified in the absence of DNA. Germline assignment: CDR1 ENHRY and CDR2 SYGVKD. The CDR3 contains 16 residues. CDR3 sequence: CAITPDGLSSYNEQFF.

The V call is TRBV28, the J call TRBJ2-7; checking the TCRdb D call of TRBD2 is not possible without DNA. Looked up from germline, CDR1 is MDHEN and CDR2 is SYDVKM. The CDR3 length is 17 residues. CDR3 protein: CASSFGQPGLAGDEQYF. Full variable domain (missing parts from reference TRBV28 and TRBJ2-7): DVKVTQSSRYLVKRTGEKVFLECVQDMDHENMFWYRQDPGLGLRLIYFSYDVKMKEKGDIPEGYSVSREKKERFSLILESASTNQTSMYLCASSFGQPGLAGDEQYFGPGTRLTVT.

The chain is built from TRBV6-8 and TRBJ2-1. The CDR3 covers 15 residues. CDR1 and CDR2 (germline): MNHGY, SAAAGT. This CDR3 reads CASSYSRQQYNEQFF.

The rearrangement links TRBV12-3 or TRBV12-4 to TRBJ2-7; the D gene TCRdb calls, TRBD1, cannot be checked with no DNA. The CDR3 runs to 13 residues. The CDR3 sequence: CASGDRGDYEQYF.

The chain is built from TRBV25-1 and TRBJ2-3; the D call from TCRdb, TRBD1, cannot be confirmed without DNA. CDR1 is MGHDK, CDR2 SYGVNS, per germline. The CDR3 sequence is 15 residues long. The CDR3 region is CASSEGSRIPYTQYF.

This chain connects TRBV28 to TRBJ2-1; TCRdb indicates TRBD1, and absent DNA this call remains unverified. Per the germline V gene, CDR1 is MDHEN and CDR2 is SYDVKM. The CDR3 is made up of 16 amino acids. CDR3 loop: CASSSIKGGPSYEQFF. Based on the CDR3 plus reference TRBV28 and TRBJ2-1, the full variable domain is DVKVTQSSRYLVKRTGEKVFLECVQDMDHENMFWYRQDPGLGLRLIYFSYDVKMKEKGDIPEGYSVSREKKERFSLILESASTNQTSMYLCASSSIKGGPSYEQFFGPGTRLTVL.

This chain connects TRBV28 to TRBJ2-2; TCRdb gives TRBD2 as the D gene, but with no DNA this cannot be confirmed. The CDR3 has 13 amino acids. Germline CDR1 is MDHEN and CDR2 is SYDVKM. The CDR3 protein is CASSLGLPGELFF. The variable domain in full, with the rest retrieved from reference TRBV28 and TRBJ2-2, is DVKVTQSSRYLVKRTGEKVFLECVQDMDHENMFWYRQDPGLGLRLIYFSYDVKMKEKGDIPEGYSVSREKKERFSLILESASTNQTSMYLCASSLGLPGELFFGEGSRLTVL.

The genes are TRBV28 and TRBJ1-4. The germline CDR1 and CDR2 sequences are MDHEN and SYDVKM. There are 13 residues in the CDR3. CDR3 amino acids: CASSGKRDEKLFF.

This chain connects TRBV7-9 to TRBJ2-1; the D call of TRBD1 rests on TCRdb alone, since no DNA is present to check it. Germline CDR1 SEHNR, CDR2 FQNEAQ (reference sequence). CDR3 size: 13 residues. CDR3 sequence reads: CATQGGYGGEQFF.

The V and J genes are TRBV6-5 and TRBJ1-1. CDR1 and CDR2 (germline): MNHEY, SVGAGI. The CDR3 consists of 12 residues. The CDR3 here is CASLGSTTEAFF.

V usage is TRBV28 and J usage is TRBJ2-3; TCRdb calls TRBD1, which cannot be checked without DNA. Germline CDR1 is MDHEN and CDR2 is SYDVKM. CDR3 length equals 14 residues. CDR3 amino acids: CASSFDSSADTQYF.

This rearrangement joins TRBV5-4 to TRBJ1-1; TCRdb outputs TRBD1, but without DNA this stays unchecked. The CDR3 runs to 12 residues. Germline loops: CDR1 SGHNT, CDR2 YYREEE (reference sequence). This CDR3 is CACGGRGTEAFF.

V and J are TRBV27 and TRBJ2-1; no DNA is available, so the TRBD2 call from TCRdb remains unchecked. This CDR3 is built from 17 residues. Germline CDR1 and CDR2: MNHEY and SMNVEV (reference sequence). The CDR3 region is CASRGLGDGPIYNEQFF.

V gene TRBV7-6 combines with J gene TRBJ2-7; there is no DNA to check the TCRdb D call of TRBD1. In germline, CDR1 is SGHVS, CDR2 FNYEAQ. The CDR3 length is 16 residues. The CDR3 loop is CASSSLLGAEAYEQYF.

This sequence joins TRBV12-3 or TRBV12-4 and TRBJ2-5; TCRdb's D gene call, TRBD1, goes unchecked for lack of DNA. The CDR3 has 14 amino acids. CDR3 in amino acids: CASSPYLSQETQYF.